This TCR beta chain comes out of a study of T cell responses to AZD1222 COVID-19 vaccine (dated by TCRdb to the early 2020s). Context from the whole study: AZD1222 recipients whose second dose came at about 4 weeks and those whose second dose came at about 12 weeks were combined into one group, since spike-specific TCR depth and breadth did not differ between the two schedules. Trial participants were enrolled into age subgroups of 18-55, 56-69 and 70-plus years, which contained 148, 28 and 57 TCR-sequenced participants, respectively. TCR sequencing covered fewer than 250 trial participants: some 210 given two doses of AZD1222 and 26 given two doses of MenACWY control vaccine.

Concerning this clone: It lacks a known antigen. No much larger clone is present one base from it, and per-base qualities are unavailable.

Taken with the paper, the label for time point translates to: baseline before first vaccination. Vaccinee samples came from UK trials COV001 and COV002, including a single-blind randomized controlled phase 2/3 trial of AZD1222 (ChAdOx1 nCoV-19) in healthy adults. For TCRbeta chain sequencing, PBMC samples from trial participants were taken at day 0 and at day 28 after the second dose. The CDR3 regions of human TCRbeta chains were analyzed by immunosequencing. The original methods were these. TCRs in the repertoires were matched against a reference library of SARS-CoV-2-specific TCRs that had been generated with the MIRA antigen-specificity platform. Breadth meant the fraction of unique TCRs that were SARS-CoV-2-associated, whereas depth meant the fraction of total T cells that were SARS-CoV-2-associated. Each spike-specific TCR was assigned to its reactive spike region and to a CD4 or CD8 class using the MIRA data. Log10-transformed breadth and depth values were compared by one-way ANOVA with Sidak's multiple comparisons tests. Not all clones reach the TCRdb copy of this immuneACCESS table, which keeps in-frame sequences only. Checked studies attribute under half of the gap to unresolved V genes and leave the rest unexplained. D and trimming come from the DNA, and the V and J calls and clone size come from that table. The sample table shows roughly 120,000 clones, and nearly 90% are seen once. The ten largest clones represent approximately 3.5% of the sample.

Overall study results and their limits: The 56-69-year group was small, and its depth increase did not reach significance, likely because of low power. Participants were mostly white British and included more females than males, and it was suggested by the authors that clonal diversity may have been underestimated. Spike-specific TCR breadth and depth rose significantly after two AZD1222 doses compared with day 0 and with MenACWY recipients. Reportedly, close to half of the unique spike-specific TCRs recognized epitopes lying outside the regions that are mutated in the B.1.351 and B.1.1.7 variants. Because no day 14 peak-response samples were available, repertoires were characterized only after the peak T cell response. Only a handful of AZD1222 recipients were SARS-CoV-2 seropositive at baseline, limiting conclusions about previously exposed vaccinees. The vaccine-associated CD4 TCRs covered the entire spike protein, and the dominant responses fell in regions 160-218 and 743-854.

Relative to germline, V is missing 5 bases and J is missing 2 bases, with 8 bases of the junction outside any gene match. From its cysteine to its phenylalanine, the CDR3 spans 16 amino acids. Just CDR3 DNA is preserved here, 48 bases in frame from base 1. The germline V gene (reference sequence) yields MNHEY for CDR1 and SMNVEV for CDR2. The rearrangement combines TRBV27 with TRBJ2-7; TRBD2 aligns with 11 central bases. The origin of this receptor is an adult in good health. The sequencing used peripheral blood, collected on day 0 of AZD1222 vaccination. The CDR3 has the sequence CASSPALAGGTYEQYF. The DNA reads TGTGCCAGCAGTCCCGCCCTAGCGGGAGGAACCTACGAGCAGTACTTC.